The sequence of this T cell receptor delta chain was determined in a study of γδ T cells in repeated Plasmodium falciparum infection. About the research overall: Malian samples came from no-transmission periods or across acute febrile malaria episodes. Whole-study findings and limits: Compared with Australian children, Malian Vdelta2-negative repertoires seemed more clonal, less diverse, less shared. Donors in Mali lived in a small rural village, largely one ethnic group.

This CDR3 spans 11 amino acids. Germline V CDR1 and CDR2: TSWWSYY, QGS. Each sorted gammadelta sample had TRG and TRD chains sequenced. TCRdb made new clone calls on the multiplex PCR reads using CATT. The profile shows under 60,000 delta-chain clones, 1.6% of them singletons. Worth noting for this clone: Its antigen is not identified.

Gammadelta T cells were flow-sorted from PBMC into Vgamma9/Vdelta2+ and Vdelta2-negative populations for bulk analysis. Here the V gene is TRDV1, but the J gene went uncalled. The TCR was taken from a pool of human donors (malaria-infected and uninfected, not separated). The source material was gamma-delta T cells from blood. For the CDR3, the DNA is TGTGCTCTTGGGGTCCTTCCTCCCCAGTTCTTT. Translating gives CALGVLPPQFF.